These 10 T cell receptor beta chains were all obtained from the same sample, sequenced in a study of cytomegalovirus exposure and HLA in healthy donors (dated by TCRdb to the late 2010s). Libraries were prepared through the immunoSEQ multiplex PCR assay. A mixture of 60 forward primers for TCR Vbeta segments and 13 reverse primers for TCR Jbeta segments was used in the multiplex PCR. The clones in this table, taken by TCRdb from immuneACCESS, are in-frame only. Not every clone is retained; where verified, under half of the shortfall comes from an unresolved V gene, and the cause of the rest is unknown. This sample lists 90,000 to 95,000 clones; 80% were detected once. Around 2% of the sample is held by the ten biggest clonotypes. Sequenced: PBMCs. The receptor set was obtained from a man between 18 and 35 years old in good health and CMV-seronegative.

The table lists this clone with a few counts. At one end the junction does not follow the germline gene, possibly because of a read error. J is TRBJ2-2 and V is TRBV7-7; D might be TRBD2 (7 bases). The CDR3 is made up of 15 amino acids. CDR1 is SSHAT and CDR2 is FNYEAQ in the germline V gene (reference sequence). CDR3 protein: CASSSPGGRAGELFF. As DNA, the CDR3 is TGTGCTAGCAGCTCCCCGGGGGGCCGCGCCGGGGAGCTGTTTTTT.

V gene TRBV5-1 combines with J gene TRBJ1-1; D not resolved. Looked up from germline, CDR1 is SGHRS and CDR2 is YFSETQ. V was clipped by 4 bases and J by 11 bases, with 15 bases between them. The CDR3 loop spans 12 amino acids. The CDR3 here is CASSPQNGRAFF. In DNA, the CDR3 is TGCGCCAGCAGCCCCCAGAACGGCAGGGCTTTCTTT.

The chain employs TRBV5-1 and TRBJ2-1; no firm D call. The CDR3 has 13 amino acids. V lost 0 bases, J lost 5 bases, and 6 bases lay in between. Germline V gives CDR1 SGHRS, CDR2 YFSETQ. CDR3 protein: CASSLDRHNEQFF. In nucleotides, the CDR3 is TGCGCCAGCAGCTTGGACAGACACAATGAGCAGTTCTTC.

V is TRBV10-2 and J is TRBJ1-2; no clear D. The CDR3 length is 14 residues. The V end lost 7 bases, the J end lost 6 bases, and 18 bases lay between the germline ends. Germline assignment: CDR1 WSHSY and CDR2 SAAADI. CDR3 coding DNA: TGCGCCAGCATGGGAGAGGGCCCCCCCAATGGCTACACCTTC. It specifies CASMGEGPPNGYTF.

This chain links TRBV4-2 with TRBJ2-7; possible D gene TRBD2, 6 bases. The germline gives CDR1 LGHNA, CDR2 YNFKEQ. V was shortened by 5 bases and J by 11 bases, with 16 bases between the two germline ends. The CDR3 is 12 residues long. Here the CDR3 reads CASSNGDSSEYF. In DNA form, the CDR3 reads TGTGCCAGCAGCAACGGGGACTCCAGTGAGTACTTC.

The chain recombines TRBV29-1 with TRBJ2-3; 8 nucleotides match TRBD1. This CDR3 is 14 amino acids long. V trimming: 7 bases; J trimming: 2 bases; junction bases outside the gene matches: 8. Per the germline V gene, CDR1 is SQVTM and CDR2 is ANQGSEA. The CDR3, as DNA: TGCAGCGGGCGGACAGGGTGGGACACAGATACGCAGTATTTT. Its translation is CSGRTGWDTDTQYF.

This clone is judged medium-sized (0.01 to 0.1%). DNA of the CDR3: TGTGCCATCAGGGGTGAGGCTGAAGCTTTCTTT. Amino acid sequence: CAIRGEAEAFF. The chain is built from TRBV2 and TRBJ1-1, with a possible D match to TRBD1 (6 bases). V dropped 10 bases and J dropped 6 bases, with 12 bases sitting between them. The germline gives CDR1 SNHLY, CDR2 FYNNEI. CDR3 length: 11 amino acids. Looking up the rest from reference TRBV2 and TRBJ1-1 gives the full variable domain: EPEVTQTPSHQVTQMGQEVILRCVPISNHLYFYWYRQILGQKVEFLVSFYNNEISEKSEIFDDQFSVERPDGSNFTLKIRSTKLEDSAMYFCAIRGEAEAFFGQGTRLTVV.

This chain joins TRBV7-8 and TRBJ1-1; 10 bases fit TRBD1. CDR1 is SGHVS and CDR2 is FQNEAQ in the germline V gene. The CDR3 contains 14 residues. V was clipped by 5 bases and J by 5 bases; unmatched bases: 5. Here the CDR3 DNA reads TGTGCCAGCAGCCGGGACAGGGGTAATACTGAAGCTTTCTTT. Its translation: CASSRDRGNTEAFF.

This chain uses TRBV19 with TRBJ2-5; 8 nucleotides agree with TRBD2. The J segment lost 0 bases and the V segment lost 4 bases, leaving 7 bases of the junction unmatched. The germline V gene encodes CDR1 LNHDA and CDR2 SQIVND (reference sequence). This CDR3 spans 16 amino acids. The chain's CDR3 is CASSTPLAGYQETQYF. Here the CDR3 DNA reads TGTGCCAGTAGTACCCCGTTAGCGGGGTACCAAGAGACCCAGTACTTC.

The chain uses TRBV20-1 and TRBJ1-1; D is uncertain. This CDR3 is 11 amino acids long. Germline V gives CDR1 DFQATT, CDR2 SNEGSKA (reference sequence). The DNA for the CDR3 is TGCACCCCGATGGCGAACACTGAAGCTTTCTTT. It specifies CTPMANTEAFF.